This T cell receptor (beta chain) comes out of a study of T cell responses to AZD1222 COVID-19 vaccine. Study conclusions and caveats: CD4 TCRs associated with vaccination spanned spike, dominating at 160-218 and 743-854.

Note on this clone: Its antigen is unidentified.

Measured with immunoSEQ multiplex PCR; TCRdb has only the in-frame clones, and not every one. The sample has about 160,000 clones, 80% to 95% seen once. The receptor was derived from an adult who received the AZD1222 COVID-19 vaccine. The sequencing here drew on peripheral blood, taken 28 days after the second AZD1222 dose.

The CDR3 loop reads CASSQASGTPYGYTF. CDR3 in DNA: TGTGCCAGCAGCCAAGCCTCCGGGACACCTTATGGCTACACCTTC. The chain is built from TRBV3-1 (or the pseudogene TRBV3-2) and TRBJ1-2, with a weak D call TRBD1 (6 bases). The CDR3 loop spans 15 amino acids. V lost 1 base and J lost 5, with 14 bases in between. Per germline, CDR1 LGHDT and CDR2 YNNKEL (reference sequence).